This TCR beta chain was recovered during a study of shared clonotypes between healthy human individuals. Worth noting for this clone: Its specificity is unknown.

The V end lost 7 bases, the J end lost 5 bases, and 8 bases lay between the germline ends. The length of the CDR3 is 11 residues. Germline lookup yields CDR1 MDHEN and CDR2 SYDVKM. Libraries were prepared by immunoSEQ multiplex PCR; TCRdb keeps only in-frame clonotypes and omits some of them. The sample holds a few million clones, more than 85% seen once. Overall study findings and caveats: On the whole, naive subsets had larger estimated richness than memory subsets had. Even with large depth, rarefaction showed that sorted-subset sequencing was incomplete. Sharing across a few donors was seen in 4% to 6.5% of naive CD4 clonotypes.

There were only Caucasian adults among the donors, and all lived in Nashville, Tennessee. The J gene is TRBJ1-1, the V gene TRBV28; D unclear. The sequenced sample was naive CD4+ T cells from PBMCs. This sample's subset: CD45RA+ positively selected. The clonotype comes from a man between 18 and 29 years old in good health. Some clones in this sample may be carry-over from other donors' samples. Here the CDR3 DNA reads TGTGCCAGCAAGGAGGAAACTGAAGCTTTCTTT. Translation gives CASKEETEAFF.